This T cell receptor beta chain came from a study of blood T cell repertoires in COVID-19 (TCRdb year 2020). At the level of the whole study: The collaborator samples originated in the United States, Italy and Spain and spanned the acute and convalescent phases of COVID-19. A de-identified subject ID, COVID-19 status, age in years and sex were almost always included in the sample metadata. Samples were obtained from the ongoing ImmuneRACE study (first 160 participants) and from about 1,300 subjects provided by 6 global collaborators. The dataset comprised deeply sampled blood TCRbeta repertoires from subjects exposed to, actively infected with, or recovered from COVID-19. Where HLA class I and class II types were available, the types were taken from metadata supplied by the sample provider, not from assay-based typing. The repertoires were released in a freely available public database intended as a resource for research on the immune response to SARS-CoV-2. The prospective study material was composed of cDNA or gDNA derived from T cells, B-cell-depleted T cells, or PBMCs.

The paper's findings and limits, for the study overall: The quantity of clinical and demographic metadata differed by source and by participant and was supplied without curation.

The immunoSEQ Assay, a bias-controlled multiplex PCR, was used to amplify TCRbeta CDR3 regions from genomic DNA. Per the authors' processing: Nucleated cell counts per sample were estimated from amplification of reference gene primers within the assay. Sequence reads were collapsed and filtered to measure the absolute abundance of every unique TCRbeta CDR3 rearrangement. For each sample, productive Simpson clonality was calculated as the square root of Simpson's diversity index across productive rearrangements. TCRdb carries this immuneACCESS record with in-frame sequences only. Its versions omit some clonotypes, under half of them owing to an unresolved V gene in the studies checked, with the rest unexplained. That table furnishes V, J and clone size, whereas the DNA furnished D and trimming. This sample has some 260,000 clones in its table, and 84% of those were observed once. Of the sample, approximately 4% is held by the ten largest clones.

In the prospective study, participants were 18 to 89 years old, resided in fewer than 25 geographic areas of the United States, and were enrolled through a virtual design. In the prospective study, participants were assigned to cohorts based on the clinical history participants reported in a screening survey and a study questionnaire. In the prospective study, whole blood, serum and a nasopharyngeal or oropharyngeal swab were collected from each participant by mobile phlebotomists. Prospective study participants could optionally give additional blood draws and questionnaires over an approximately two-month period. Prospective study blood samples were shipped either frozen or at room temperature before DNA extraction. Spanning cysteine to valine, the CDR3 consists of 12 amino acids. Only the CDR3 portion is preserved as DNA: 36 bases, with reading frame beginning at the first base. From a lookup of the germline V gene, CDR1 and CDR2 are MDHEN and SYDVKM. Trimming costs V 5 bases and J 4 bases, and their ends lie 9 bases apart.

About this clone itself: Its cognate antigen has yet to be identified. No much larger clonotype is one base removed from it; base qualities were not supplied.

This TCR was sampled from a man aged 30 to 45 with acute COVID-19. The chain links TRBV28 with TRBJ2-7, with a tentative D gene TRBD2 over 5 matching bases. Material for sequencing was PBMCs or T cells enriched from blood (not recorded which). DNA sequence: TGTGCCAGCAGTACGGGATCGTACGAGCAGTACGTC. Its coded protein is CASSTGSYEQYV.